This T cell receptor (beta chain) was retrieved from a study of T cells in narcolepsy. Across the study: Donors had narcolepsy type 1 or type 2, or were healthy controls.

This clone has just a few counts. Some clones are missing from TCRdb's copy, which holds only in-frame ones; the method was immunoSEQ multiplex PCR. The repertoire holds some 35,000 clones, with approximately 77% as singletons. The V end lost 1 base, the J end lost 4 bases, and 13 bases lay between the germline ends. Germline V CDR1 and CDR2: SGHDN, FVKESK. The CDR3 has 15 amino acids. The TCR originated in a human donor in good health. Material: memory (CD45RA-) CD4+ T cells from blood. The V gene is TRBV14, the J gene TRBJ1-2, with D possibly being TRBD1 (5 bases). CDR3: CASSQVDSSLYGYTF. The CDR3 nucleotides are TGTGCCAGCAGCCAAGTTGACAGTTCTCTCTATGGCTACACCTTC.